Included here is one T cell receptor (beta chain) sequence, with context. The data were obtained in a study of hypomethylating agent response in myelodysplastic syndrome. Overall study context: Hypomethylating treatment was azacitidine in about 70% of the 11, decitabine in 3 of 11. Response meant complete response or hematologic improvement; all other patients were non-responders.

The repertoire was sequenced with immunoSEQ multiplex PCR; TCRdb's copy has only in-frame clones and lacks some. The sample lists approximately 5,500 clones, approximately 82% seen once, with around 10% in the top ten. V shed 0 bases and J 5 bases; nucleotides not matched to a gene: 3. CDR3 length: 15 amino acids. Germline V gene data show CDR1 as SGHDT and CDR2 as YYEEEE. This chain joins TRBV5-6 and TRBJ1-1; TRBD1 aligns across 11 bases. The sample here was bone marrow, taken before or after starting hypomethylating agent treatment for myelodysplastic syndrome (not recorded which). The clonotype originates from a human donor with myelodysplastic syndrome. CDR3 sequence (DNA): TGTGCCAGCAGCTTGGGTGGACAGGGGGCGACTGAAGCTTTCTTT. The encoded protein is CASSLGGQGATEAFF.